This T cell receptor (beta chain) was identified in a study of blood T cells in healthy people across ages. Study-level points and caveats: Diversity estimates from one million T cells were considered underestimates. Aged donors had fewer naive CD4+ cells and lower diversity than long-lived donors. In older individuals, TCR beta diversity per million T cells was lower, falling roughly linearly with age.

Points on this clonotype: Its antigen is not known.

Sample-barcoded 5' priming and a J-beta primer mix drove a second PCR of roughly 6 to 12 cycles. Every cDNA molecule carried a tag from a template-switch adaptor bearing 12 random nucleotides. TCRdb itself ran the 5' RACE reads through MiXCR, one entry per CDR3 protein. Of 650,000 to 1,000,000 distinct CDR3 sequences in the sample, around 36% were seen once. Losses at the gene ends were 3 bases for V and 11 bases for J; bases not matched to a gene: 11. Germline V gene data show CDR1 as MGHDK and CDR2 as SYGVNS. The CDR3 loop spans 14 amino acids. Sequencing input: blood. The receptor was isolated from a man aged 18 to 29 in good health. The rearrangement joins TRBV25-1 to TRBJ2-5; TRBD1 matches 8 bases. CDR3 nucleotide sequence: TGTGCCAGCAGTGAGTATGCAGGGGGCGATGAGCAGTACTTC. Translation gives CASSEYAGGDEQYF.